A single sample gave rise to the 3 T cell receptor beta chains below, sequenced in a study of technical replicates of blood from a few donors. Sequencing used immunoSEQ multiplex PCR; TCRdb keeps in-frame clones, though not all of them. The sample records about 70,000 clones, almost 98% being singletons. Sequences were obtained from T cells isolated from PBMCs. These receptors were obtained from a human donor in good health.

The V and J genes are TRBV5-6 and TRBJ2-1; 11 nucleotides match TRBD2. The length of the CDR3 is 17 residues. Trimming took 4 bases from V and 3 from J; bases not matched to a gene: 9. From germline, CDR1 is SGHDT and CDR2 YYEEEE. For the CDR3, the DNA is TGTGCCAGCAGCGTTGCTAGCGGGGGGTCGAACTACAATGAGCAGTTCTTC. It specifies CASSVASGGSNYNEQFF. Together with reference TRBV5-6 and TRBJ2-1, the CDR3 gives the full variable domain: DAGVTQSPTHLIKTRGQQVTLRCSPKSGHDTVSWYQQALGQGPQFIFQYYEEEERQRGNFPDRFSGHQFPNYSSELNVNALLLGDSALYLCASSVASGGSNYNEQFFGPGTRLTVL.

The chain links TRBV7-6 to TRBJ2-4; the D gene is possibly TRBD1 (6 bases). This CDR3 has 19 residues. Germline V gene lookup returns CDR1 SGHVS and CDR2 FNYEAQ. V lost 1 base and J lost 0, with 19 bases in between. CDR3 sequence: CASSLGTDSGFLAKNIQYF. The CDR3 DNA sequence: TGTGCCAGCAGCTTAGGGACGGACAGCGGATTCCTAGCCAAAAACATTCAGTACTTC.

The J gene is TRBJ2-4, the V gene TRBV6-5, with a weak D call TRBD1 (6 bases). Germline CDR1 is MNHEY and CDR2 is SVGAGI. V was clipped by 2 bases and J by 8 bases, with 19 bases between them. The CDR3 length is 16 residues. The CDR3 spells CASSYTATGIYDIQYF. Written as DNA, the CDR3 is TGTGCCAGCAGTTACACCGCTACAGGGATCTATGACATTCAGTACTTC.